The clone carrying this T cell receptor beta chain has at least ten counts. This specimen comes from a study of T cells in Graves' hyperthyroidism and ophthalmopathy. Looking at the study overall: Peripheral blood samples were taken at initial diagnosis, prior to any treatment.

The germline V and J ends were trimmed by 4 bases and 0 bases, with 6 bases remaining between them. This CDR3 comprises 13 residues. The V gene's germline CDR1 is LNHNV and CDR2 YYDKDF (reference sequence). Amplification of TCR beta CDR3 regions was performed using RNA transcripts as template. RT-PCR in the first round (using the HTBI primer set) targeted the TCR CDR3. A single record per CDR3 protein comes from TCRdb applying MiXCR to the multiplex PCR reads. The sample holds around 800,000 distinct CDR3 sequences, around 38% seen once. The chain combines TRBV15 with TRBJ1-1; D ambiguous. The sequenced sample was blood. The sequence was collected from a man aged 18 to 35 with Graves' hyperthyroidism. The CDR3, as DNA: TGTGCCACCAGCAAACGGGTGAACACTGAAGCTTTCTTT. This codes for CATSKRVNTEAFF.